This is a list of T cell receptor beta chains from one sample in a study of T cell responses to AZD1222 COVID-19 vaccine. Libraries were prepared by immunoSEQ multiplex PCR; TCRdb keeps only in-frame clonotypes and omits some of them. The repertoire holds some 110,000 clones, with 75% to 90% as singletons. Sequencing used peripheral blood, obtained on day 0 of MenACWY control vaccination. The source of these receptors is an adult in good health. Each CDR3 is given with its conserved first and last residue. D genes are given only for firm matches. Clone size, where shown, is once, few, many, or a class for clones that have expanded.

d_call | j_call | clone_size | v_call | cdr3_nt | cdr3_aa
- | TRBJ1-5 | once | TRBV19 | TGTGCCAGTAGTATCCGTGCCGTACGGCAGGGAGGGCAGCCCCAGCATTTT | CASSIRAVRQGGQPQHF
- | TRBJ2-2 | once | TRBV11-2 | TGTGCCAGCAGACCCCCCGTGGACCCCGGGGAGCTGTTTTTT | CASRPPVDPGELFF
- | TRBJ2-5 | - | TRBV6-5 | TGTGCCAGCACCCAGACTAGAGGGGAGACCCAGTACTTC | CASTQTRGETQYF
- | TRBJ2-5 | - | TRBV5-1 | TGCGCCAGCAGCACAGGGACTAAAGAGACCCAGTACTTC | CASSTGTKETQYF
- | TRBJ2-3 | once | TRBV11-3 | TGTGCCAGCAGCTCATACACAGATACGCAGTATTTT | CASSSYTDTQYF
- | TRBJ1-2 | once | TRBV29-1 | TGCAGCGCCCAGGGGAACTATGGCTACACCTTC | CSAQGNYGYTF
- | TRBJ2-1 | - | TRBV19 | TGTGCCACCAACGCGTGGGGGGGCTTCAATGAGCAGTTCTTC | CATNAWGGFNEQFF
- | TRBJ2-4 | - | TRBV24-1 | TGTGCCACCGGGACCGAAACAGACATTCAGTACTTC | CATGTETDIQYF
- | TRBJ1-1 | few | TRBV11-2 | TGTGCCAGCAGCTTAGATCTGGGATGGAACACTGAAGCTTTCTTT | CASSLDLGWNTEAFF
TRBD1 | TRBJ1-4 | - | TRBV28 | TGTGCCAGCAGTTCGGGACAGGCCAATGAAAAACTGTTTTTT | CASSSGQANEKLFF
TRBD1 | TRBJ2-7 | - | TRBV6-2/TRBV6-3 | TGTGCCAGCAGTTCCCACCAGGGGGCACCGCCCTACGAGCAGTACTTC | CASSSHQGAPPYEQYF
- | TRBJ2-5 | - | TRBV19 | TGTGCCAGTAGTGACGTAGGGGAGACCCAGTACTTC | CASSDVGETQYF
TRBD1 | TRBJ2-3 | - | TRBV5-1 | TGCGCCAGCAGCATACTTACAGGGGGCGCTAGGCCGGAGCCGCAGTATTTT | CASSILTGGARPEPQYF
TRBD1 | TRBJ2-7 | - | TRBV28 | TGTGCCAGTAGAGGACAGGCCTACGAGCAGTACTTC | CASRGQAYEQYF
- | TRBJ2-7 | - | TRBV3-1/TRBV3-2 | TGTGCCAGCAGCCAAGGTCCCGAGCAGTACTTC | CASSQGPEQYF
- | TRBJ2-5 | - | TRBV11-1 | TGTGCCAGCAGCTTAGGGGGGATACCTACCGCCGAGACCCAGTACTTC | CASSLGGIPTAETQYF
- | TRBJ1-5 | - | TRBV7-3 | TGTGCCAGCAGCCGAGGAGACAGTCAGCCCCAGCATTTT | CASSRGDSQPQHF
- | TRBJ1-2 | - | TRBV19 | TGTGCCAGTAGTACAACAACGAGGGGCTACACCTTC | CASSTTTRGYTF
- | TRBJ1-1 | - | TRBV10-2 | TGCGCCAGCCTTTGGAGTTCTAACACTGAAGCTTTCTTT | CASLWSSNTEAFF
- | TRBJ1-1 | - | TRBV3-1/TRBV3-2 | TGTGCCAGCAGCCAAGATCGAAAGGAAGCTTTCTTT | CASSQDRKEAFF
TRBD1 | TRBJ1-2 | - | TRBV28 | TGTGCCAGCAGCTCCCCGGCAGGGGGCCACTATGGCTACACCTTC | CASSSPAGGHYGYTF
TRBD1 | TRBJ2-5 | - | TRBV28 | TGTGCCAGCAGGGGGAATTCCGGGACAGGGAAAGAGACCCAGTACTTC | CASRGNSGTGKETQYF
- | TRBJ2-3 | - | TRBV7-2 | TGTGCCAGCAGCCCGGGGGGCACAGATACGCAGTATTTT | CASSPGGTDTQYF